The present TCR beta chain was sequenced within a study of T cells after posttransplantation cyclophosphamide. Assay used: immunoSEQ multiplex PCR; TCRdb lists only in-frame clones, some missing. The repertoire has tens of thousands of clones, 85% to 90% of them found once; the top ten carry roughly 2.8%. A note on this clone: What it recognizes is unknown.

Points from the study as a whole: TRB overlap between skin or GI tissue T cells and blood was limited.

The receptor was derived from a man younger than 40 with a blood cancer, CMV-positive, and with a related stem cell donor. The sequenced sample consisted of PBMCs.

The CDR3 bases are TGTGCCATCAGTGAGATGGACAGCTATGGCTACACCTTC. Residues: CAISEMDSYGYTF. This chain connects TRBV10-3 to TRBJ1-2; a weak D match, TRBD1 (6 bases). Germline V gene data show CDR1 as ENHRY and CDR2 as SYGVKD. The ends were cut back, 2 bases at V and 4 bases at J, with 8 bases in the middle. This CDR3 region has 13 residues.